A selection of T cell receptor beta chains follows, all from one sample in a study of T cell repertoires in ileal Crohn's disease. TCRdb keeps only in-frame clones here, not all; method: immunoSEQ multiplex PCR. The sample lists 5,500 to 7,500 clones, more than 65% occurring once. The source material was ileal tissue. The receptors were sampled from an adult with Crohn's disease. The CDR3 runs from the conserved cysteine through the conserved F or W. The D gene is left open where the match is weak. The size entry is marked missing in some rows and otherwise reads once, few, many or a size class.

abundance: NA
d_gene: TRBD1
j_gene: TRBJ2-7
v_gene: TRBV28
CDR3nt: TGTGCCAGCAGGGACAGGCAGTACGAGCAGTACTTC
CDR3aa: CASRDRQYEQYF

abundance: NA
d_gene: NA
j_gene: TRBJ1-5
v_gene: TRBV30
CDR3nt: TGTGCCTGGAGACCGACAGGCACTTATCAGCCCCAGCATTTT
CDR3aa: CAWRPTGTYQPQHF

abundance: once
d_gene: TRBD1
j_gene: TRBJ2-6
v_gene: TRBV28
CDR3nt: TGTGCCAGCAGTTCACCGGGACAGAGGACTTCTGGGGCCAACGTCCTGACTTTC
CDR3aa: CASSSPGQRTSGANVLTF

abundance: NA
d_gene: TRBD1
j_gene: TRBJ2-4
v_gene: TRBV4-3
CDR3nt: TGCGCCAGCAGCGCGGGACAGGGGGATGCAGACATTCAGTACTTC
CDR3aa: CASSAGQGDADIQYF

abundance: NA
d_gene: NA
j_gene: TRBJ1-4
v_gene: TRBV11-2
CDR3nt: TGTGCCAGCAGCCCCACAGGGATTCAGCAAGAAAAACTGTTTTTT
CDR3aa: CASSPTGIQQEKLFF

abundance: NA
d_gene: NA
j_gene: TRBJ1-2
v_gene: TRBV7-9
CDR3nt: TGTGCCAGCAGCCTACAGGCAGCCTACACCTTC
CDR3aa: CASSLQAAYTF

abundance: NA
d_gene: TRBD2
j_gene: TRBJ2-1
v_gene: TRBV2
CDR3nt: TGTGCCAGCAGTGCCCGGGGTAGCGGGGGTTTCTACAATGAGCAGTTCTTC
CDR3aa: CASSARGSGGFYNEQFF

abundance: NA
d_gene: NA
j_gene: TRBJ1-5
v_gene: TRBV27
CDR3nt: TGTGCCAGCAGCCGGGTTTTTAATCAGCCCCAGCATTTT
CDR3aa: CASSRVFNQPQHF

abundance: NA
d_gene: TRBD2
j_gene: TRBJ2-2
v_gene: TRBV5-4
CDR3nt: TGTGCCAGCAGCTTTAAGAGCGGGGGGTCCGGGGAGCTGTTTTTT
CDR3aa: CASSFKSGGSGELFF

abundance: few
d_gene: NA
j_gene: TRBJ2-5
v_gene: TRBV9
CDR3nt: TGTGCCAGCAGCTGGGCGGGGACCCAAGAGACCCAGTACTTC
CDR3aa: CASSWAGTQETQYF

abundance: NA
d_gene: NA
j_gene: TRBJ2-1
v_gene: TRBV4-2
CDR3nt: TGTGCCAGCAGCCTAGGGGGGGGCACTGAGCAGTTCTTC
CDR3aa: CASSLGGGTEQFF

abundance: NA
d_gene: TRBD1
j_gene: TRBJ1-5
v_gene: TRBV2
CDR3nt: TGTGCCAGCAGTCCGGGACAGGGACCGAATCAGCCCCAGCATTTT
CDR3aa: CASSPGQGPNQPQHF

abundance: NA
d_gene: TRBD1
j_gene: TRBJ2-4
v_gene: TRBV10-2
CDR3nt: TGCGCCAGCAGTCCTACAGGGGGCGCCGCCAAAAACATTCAGTACTTC
CDR3aa: CASSPTGGAAKNIQYF

abundance: NA
d_gene: TRBD1
j_gene: TRBJ1-5
v_gene: TRBV7-8
CDR3nt: TGTGCCAGCAGCTTAGTGGGGACAGGGGTTCAGCCCCAGCATTTT
CDR3aa: CASSLVGTGVQPQHF

abundance: NA
d_gene: TRBD1
j_gene: TRBJ1-3
v_gene: TRBV27
CDR3nt: TGTGCCAGCAGTTTAAGGGGGACAGGGTCTGGAAACACCATATATTTT
CDR3aa: CASSLRGTGSGNTIYF

abundance: NA
d_gene: NA
j_gene: TRBJ2-6
v_gene: TRBV18
CDR3nt: TGTGCCAGCTCAGACAGGCAGGGAGTGACCGGGGCCAACGTCCTGACTTTC
CDR3aa: CASSDRQGVTGANVLTF

abundance: few
d_gene: NA
j_gene: TRBJ1-4
v_gene: TRBV7-5
CDR3nt: TGTGTCAGAAGCTTAGATCAGGGTTGGGCTAATGAAAAACTGTTTTTT
CDR3aa: CVRSLDQGWANEKLFF

abundance: NA
d_gene: TRBD1
j_gene: TRBJ1-1
v_gene: TRBV29-1
CDR3nt: TGCAGCGGTCGACAGGGTAACACTGAAGCTTTCTTT
CDR3aa: CSGRQGNTEAFF

abundance: NA
d_gene: NA
j_gene: TRBJ2-4
v_gene: TRBV4-3
CDR3nt: TGCGCCAGCAGCCAGATGGGTGGAGGGGGCCCTTTCGGCAAAAACATTCAGTACTTC
CDR3aa: CASSQMGGGGPFGKNIQYF

abundance: NA
d_gene: NA
j_gene: TRBJ2-1
v_gene: TRBV9
CDR3nt: TGTGCCAGCAGCGTAGCACAGTACGGGGGAGGTGCGCAGTTCTTC
CDR3aa: CASSVAQYGGGAQFF

abundance: NA
d_gene: NA
j_gene: TRBJ2-7
v_gene: TRBV7-8
CDR3nt: TGTGCCAGCAGCTTCACCGGCGGCTACGAGCAGTACTTC
CDR3aa: CASSFTGGYEQYF

abundance: NA
d_gene: TRBD1
j_gene: TRBJ1-4
v_gene: TRBV27
CDR3nt: TGTGCCAGCAGTTCACAAGGGACAGGGAAAGAAAAACTGTTTTTT
CDR3aa: CASSSQGTGKEKLFF

abundance: NA
d_gene: TRBD2
j_gene: TRBJ2-2
v_gene: TRBV4-3
CDR3nt: TGCGCCAGCAGCCAAGCCCAACTAGCGGCGAACACCGGGGAGCTGTTTTTT
CDR3aa: CASSQAQLAANTGELFF

abundance: few
d_gene: NA
j_gene: TRBJ1-5
v_gene: TRBV19
CDR3nt: TGTGCCAGCGCAGGAGGTTTTTTTGCTCAGCCCCAGCATTTT
CDR3aa: CASAGGFFAQPQHF

abundance: few
d_gene: TRBD1
j_gene: TRBJ1-1
v_gene: TRBV29-1
CDR3nt: TGCAGCGTTGCGGACAGGTTGAACACTGAAGCTTTCTTT
CDR3aa: CSVADRLNTEAFF

abundance: NA
d_gene: TRBD2
j_gene: TRBJ2-1
v_gene: TRBV5-8
CDR3nt: TGTGCCAGCAGCTTGGTGTTTAGCGGGGTCTCCTACAATGAGCAGTTCTTC
CDR3aa: CASSLVFSGVSYNEQFF

abundance: NA
d_gene: TRBD2
j_gene: TRBJ2-3
v_gene: TRBV5-6
CDR3nt: TGTGCCAGCAGCTACCGGGGTAGCGGGGGGGCAGATACGCAGTATTTT
CDR3aa: CASSYRGSGGADTQYF

abundance: few
d_gene: NA
j_gene: TRBJ2-7
v_gene: TRBV2
CDR3nt: TGTGCCAGCAGCGTACAGGGAAACGAACACGAGCAGTACTTC
CDR3aa: CASSVQGNEHEQYF

abundance: NA
d_gene: NA
j_gene: TRBJ2-7
v_gene: TRBV11-2
CDR3nt: TGTGCCAGCAGCCTCCTTGACGAGCAGTACTTC
CDR3aa: CASSLLDEQYF

abundance: NA
d_gene: TRBD1
j_gene: TRBJ2-3
v_gene: TRBV7-8
CDR3nt: TGTGCCAGCAGCTTAGTTCAGGGGGTTGCGGATACGCAGTATTTT
CDR3aa: CASSLVQGVADTQYF

abundance: NA
d_gene: TRBD2
j_gene: TRBJ2-7
v_gene: TRBV7-9
CDR3nt: TGTGCCAGCAGCTCTTCTAGCGGGGGGGCCTCCCACGAGCAGTACTTC
CDR3aa: CASSSSSGGASHEQYF

abundance: NA
d_gene: NA
j_gene: TRBJ2-3
v_gene: TRBV7-2
CDR3nt: TGTGCCAGCAGCCGAGGACAGAGCACAGATACGCAGTATTTT
CDR3aa: CASSRGQSTDTQYF

abundance: NA
d_gene: TRBD1
j_gene: TRBJ1-5
v_gene: TRBV7-2
CDR3nt: TGTGCCAGCAGCTGGGGACAGAGCAATCAGCCCCAGCATTTT
CDR3aa: CASSWGQSNQPQHF